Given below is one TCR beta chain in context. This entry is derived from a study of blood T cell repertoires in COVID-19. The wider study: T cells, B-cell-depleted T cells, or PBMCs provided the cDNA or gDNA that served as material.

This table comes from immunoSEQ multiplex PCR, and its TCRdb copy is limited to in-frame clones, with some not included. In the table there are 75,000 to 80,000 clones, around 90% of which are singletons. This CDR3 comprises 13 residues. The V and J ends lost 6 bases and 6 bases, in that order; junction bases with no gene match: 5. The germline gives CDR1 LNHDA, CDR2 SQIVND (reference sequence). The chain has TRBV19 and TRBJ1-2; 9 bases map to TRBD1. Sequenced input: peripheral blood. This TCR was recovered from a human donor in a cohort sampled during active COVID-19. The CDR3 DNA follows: TGTGCCAGTAGCCCGACAGGGGGTAATGGCTACACCTTC. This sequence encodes CASSPTGGNGYTF.